This is a list of T cell receptor beta chains from one sample in a study of T cells in Graves' hyperthyroidism and ophthalmopathy. TCRdb reprocessed the multiplex PCR reads via MiXCR and lists one record per CDR3 protein. The data hold 550,000 to 700,000 distinct CDR3 sequences, with around 42% observed a single time. The specimen was peripheral blood or thyroid tissue (not recorded which). These receptors came from an adult woman with Graves' disease, either hyperthyroidism or ophthalmopathy (not recorded which). Both conserved end residues are part of each CDR3. Each record gives: clone size, J gene, D gene, V gene, CDR3 length, CDR3 DNA, CDR3 protein. The D gene is left open where the match is weak. Clone size, where shown, is once, few, many, or a class for clones that have expanded.

>few|TRBJ2-5|.|TRBV12-3/TRBV12-4|12
TGTGCCAGCAGTTCAGGGGAAGAGACCCAGTACTTC
CASSSGEETQYF
>many|TRBJ2-7|TRBD1|TRBV6-1|13
TGTGCCAGCAGTGAAGGGGACAGGGGCGAGCAGTACTTC
CASSEGDRGEQYF
>.|TRBJ2-5|TRBD2|TRBV29-1|14
TGCAGCGTTGAAGATCGGGCGGGAGTGGAGACCCAGTACTTC
CSVEDRAGVETQYF
>.|TRBJ2-6|.|TRBV20-1|14
TGCAGTGCTAGTTCCGGGCGCGGGGCCAACGTCCTGACTTTC
CSASSGRGANVLTF
>.|TRBJ1-5|.|TRBV7-2|15
TGTGCCGGCAGCTTAGCGGGACCCCTATACCAGCCCCAGCATTTT
CAGSLAGPLYQPQHF
>many|TRBJ1-1|.|TRBV29-1|11
TGCAGCGTTGAACCGAACACTGAAGCTTTCTTT
CSVEPNTEAFF
>few|TRBJ1-2|.|TRBV9|14
TGTGCTAGGAGCGCCCGGCAGGCTCGGGATGGCTACACCTTC
CARSARQARDGYTF
>.|TRBJ1-5|.|TRBV10-3|16
TGTGCCATCAGTGAGTCAGCGGAGGGGGGGAGTCAGCCCCAGCATTTT
CAISESAEGGSQPQHF
>many|TRBJ2-7|.|TRBV7-3|13
TGTGCCAGCAGCTTAGAGCCGACTTACGAGCAGTACTTC
CASSLEPTYEQYF
>.|TRBJ1-3|.|TRBV15|16
TGTGCCACCAGCAGAGAATTAGCAGGCGTGGGAAACACCATATATTTT
CATSRELAGVGNTIYF
>many|TRBJ2-3|.|TRBV10-3|12
TGTGCCATCAGCGCCGGCACAGATACGCAGTATTTT
CAISAGTDTQYF
>.|TRBJ2-7|.|TRBV2|15
TGTGCCAGCAGAGCCTCGGGAGCGGCGACCTCCGAGCAGTACTTC
CASRASGAATSEQYF
>few|TRBJ2-3|.|TRBV10-3|14
TGTGCCATCCAGACCTCATATCACACAGATACGCAGTATTTT
CAIQTSYHTDTQYF
>once|TRBJ1-4|TRBD1|TRBV2|14
TGTGCCAGCAGCAGGGGACAGGGACGAGAAAAACTGTTTTTT
CASSRGQGREKLFF
>.|TRBJ2-7|.|TRBV11-3|15
TGTGCCAGCAGCGAGGGCGTTATTCTTTCCTACGAGCAGTACTTC
CASSEGVILSYEQYF
>few|TRBJ1-2|TRBD1|TRBV2|14
TGTGCCAGCAGTGAGACAGGGGGCGGCTATGGCTACACCTTC
CASSETGGGYGYTF
>many|TRBJ2-5|.|TRBV7-3|13
TGTGCCAGCAGCTTTCACAGGGAGGAGACCCAGTACTTC
CASSFHREETQYF
>many|TRBJ1-1|.|TRBV20-1|13
TGCAGTGCTAGAGATCACAGCTCCACTGAAGCTTTCTTT
CSARDHSSTEAFF
>many|TRBJ1-3|.|TRBV3-1|15
TGTGCCAGCAGCCTTTCACAGGGTCCGGGAAACACCATATATTTT
CASSLSQGPGNTIYF
>many|TRBJ2-2|TRBD2|TRBV7-3|15
TGTGCCAGCAGCTCCCAGCCTGGGGGGGCCGGGGAGCTGTTTTTT
CASSSQPGGAGELFF
>few|TRBJ1-5|.|TRBV4-3|17
TGCGCCAGCAGCCAAGATCGGTGGCAGGGCGGCGGTCAGCCCCAGCATTTT
CASSQDRWQGGGQPQHF
>few|TRBJ2-7|TRBD2|TRBV7-2|11
TGTGCCAGCAGCGCTAGCGGCGCGCTGTACTTC
CASSASGALYF
>.|TRBJ2-6|.|TRBV29-1|11
TGCAGCGTTGTGGCGGACAGTGTCCTGACTTTC
CSVVADSVLTF
>.|TRBJ1-3|.|TRBV6-5|14
TGTGCCAGCAGTTACAAGGGTGAGGGAAACACCATATATTTT
CASSYKGEGNTIYF
>few|TRBJ2-7|TRBD2|TRBV2|15
TGTGCCAGCAGTGCCGTGGGACTAGCGAGCTACGAGCAGTACTTC
CASSAVGLASYEQYF
>.|TRBJ2-7|.|TRBV10-3|9
TGTGCCATCAGAGACAGGCAGTACTTC
CAIRDRQYF
>many|TRBJ1-2|.|TRBV15|14
TGTGCCACCAGCAGAGACAGACTGAACTATGGCTACACCTTC
CATSRDRLNYGYTF
>.|TRBJ1-1|.|TRBV7-6|15
TGTGCCAGCAGCTTAGCAGGGACTGGGGAAACTGAAGCTTTCTTT
CASSLAGTGETEAFF
>.|TRBJ1-5|.|TRBV24-1|12
TGCGCCACCTGCTCCCAAGATCAGCCCCAGCATTTT
CATCSQDQPQHF
>many|TRBJ1-2|TRBD1|TRBV20-1|13
TGCAGTGCTACCGGGACAGGGCTCTATGGCTACACCTTC
CSATGTGLYGYTF
>.|TRBJ1-5|.|TRBV12-3/TRBV12-4|18
TGTGCCAGCAGCTGGTCGTTATGGCCAGAGGGATCTGGGCAGCCCCAGCATTTT
CASSWSLWPEGSGQPQHF
>.|TRBJ2-5|.|TRBV6-5|15
TGTGCCAGCAGTCTCTTACCAGGGGGGGGCGAGACCCAGTACTTC
CASSLLPGGGETQYF
>many|TRBJ1-5|.|TRBV7-9|13
TGTGCCAGCAGCGCGGGGCGTGATCAGCCCCAGCATTTT
CASSAGRDQPQHF
>.|TRBJ1-2|TRBD1|TRBV10-3|13
TGTGCCATCCAGGGGGGCCCAGGGAAAGGCTACACCTTC
CAIQGGPGKGYTF
>few|TRBJ1-1|TRBD1|TRBV2|14
TGTGCCAGCAGTGAAGGGACAGGGAACACTGAAGCTTTCTTT
CASSEGTGNTEAFF
>.|TRBJ1-2|.|TRBV29-1|12
TGCAGAGAGTACCGGACTAACTATGGCTACACCTTC
CREYRTNYGYTF
>.|TRBJ1-1|.|TRBV5-1|14
TGCGCCAGCAGCCCGGCCAGGGTGAACACTGAAGCTTTCTTT
CASSPARVNTEAFF
>.|TRBJ1-2|.|TRBV10-3|21
TGTGCCATCAGCCCCACTGGGGGATCACTCTGGAGGCTGACAGAGAACTATGGCTACACCTTC
CAISPTGGSLWRLTENYGYTF